This T cell receptor (beta chain) was profiled in a study of cytomegalovirus exposure and HLA in healthy donors. The PCR ran on 60 Vbeta and 13 Jbeta primers. The data were produced by immunoSEQ multiplex PCR, yet TCRdb's version contains in-frame clones alone and is incomplete. Its table records about 140,000 clones. Sequences were obtained from PBMCs. This clonotype was obtained from a woman aged 18-29 years in good health and CMV-seronegative.

DNA of the CDR3: TGTGCCAGCAGCTTGCCGGGAGGGCCTTCTTACAATGAGCAGTTCTTC. Amino acids: CASSLPGGPSYNEQFF. The chain uses TRBV5-4 and TRBJ2-1; 8 nucleotides line up with TRBD2. V was pared by 1 base and J by 4 bases, with 7 bases of the junction left unmatched. The CDR3 spans 16 residues. Looked up from germline, CDR1 is SGHNT and CDR2 is YYREEE (reference sequence).